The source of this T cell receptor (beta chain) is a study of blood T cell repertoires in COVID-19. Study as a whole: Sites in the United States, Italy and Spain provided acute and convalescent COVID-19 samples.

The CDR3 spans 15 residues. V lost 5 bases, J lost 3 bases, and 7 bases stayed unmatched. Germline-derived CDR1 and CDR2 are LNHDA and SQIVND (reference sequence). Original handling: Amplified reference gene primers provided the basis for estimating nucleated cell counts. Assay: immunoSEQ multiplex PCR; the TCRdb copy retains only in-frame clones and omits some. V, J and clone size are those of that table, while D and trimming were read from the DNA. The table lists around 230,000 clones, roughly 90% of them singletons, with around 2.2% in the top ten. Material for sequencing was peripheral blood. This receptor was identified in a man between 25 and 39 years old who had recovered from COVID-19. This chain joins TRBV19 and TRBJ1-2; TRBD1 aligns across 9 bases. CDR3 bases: TGTGCCAGTAGTCGCCCGGGACAGGGCGACTATGGCTACACCTTC. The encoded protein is CASSRPGQGDYGYTF.